The clone carrying this T cell receptor (beta chain) has a single count. The data are from a study of blood T cells in healthy people across ages. Germline values: CDR1 MNHNY, CDR2 SVGAGI (reference sequence). The CDR3 covers 13 residues. V lost 6 bases to trimming and J lost 11 bases; unmatched junction nucleotides: 8. Primers used in a second PCR of roughly 6 to 11 cycles were a sample-barcoded 5' primer and a J-beta primer mix. TCRdb processed the 5' RACE reads anew with MiXCR; each CDR3 protein has one entry. The data contain 800,000 to 900,000 distinct CDR3 sequences, under 80% of them singletons.

The sequenced sample was blood. This sequence was found in a man aged 25 to 40 in good health. The V gene is TRBV6-6, the J gene TRBJ2-5; 11 bases line up with TRBD2. CDR3: CASSPLAGERQYF. In DNA, the CDR3 is TGTGCCAGCAGCCCACTAGCGGGGGAGAGGCAGTACTTC.